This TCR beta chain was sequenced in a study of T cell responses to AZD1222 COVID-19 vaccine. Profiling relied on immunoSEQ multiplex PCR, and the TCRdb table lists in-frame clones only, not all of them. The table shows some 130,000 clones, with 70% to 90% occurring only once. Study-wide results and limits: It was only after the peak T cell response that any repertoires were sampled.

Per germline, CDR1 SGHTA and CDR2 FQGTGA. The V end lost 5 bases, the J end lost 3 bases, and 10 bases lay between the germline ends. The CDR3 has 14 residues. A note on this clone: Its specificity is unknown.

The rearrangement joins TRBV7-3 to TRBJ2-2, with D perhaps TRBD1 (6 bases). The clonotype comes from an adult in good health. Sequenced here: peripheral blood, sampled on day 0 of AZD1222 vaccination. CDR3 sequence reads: CASSHGQYTGELFF. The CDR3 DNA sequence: TGTGCCAGCAGCCACGGACAGTACACCGGGGAGCTGTTTTTT.